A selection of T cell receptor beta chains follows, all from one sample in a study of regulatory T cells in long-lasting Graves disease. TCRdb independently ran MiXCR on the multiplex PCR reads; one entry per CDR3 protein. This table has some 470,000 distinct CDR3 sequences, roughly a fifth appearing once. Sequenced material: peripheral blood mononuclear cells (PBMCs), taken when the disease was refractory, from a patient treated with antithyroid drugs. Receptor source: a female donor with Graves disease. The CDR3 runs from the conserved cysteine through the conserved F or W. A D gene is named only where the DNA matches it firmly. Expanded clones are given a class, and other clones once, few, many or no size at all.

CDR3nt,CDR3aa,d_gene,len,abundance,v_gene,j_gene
TGTGCCAGCAGTTCGGGACAGGGGGCCGGGGAGCTGTTTTTT,CASSSGQGAGELFF,TRBD1,14,many,TRBV6-5,TRBJ2-2
TGTGCCAGCAGTGGGCTCTCTAAAGCGGATGAAAAACTGTTTTTT,CASSGLSKADEKLFF,-,15,many,TRBV6-1,TRBJ1-4
TGTGCCAGCAGCGTATCGTCTTGGGGTGACCGTAACACTGAAGCTTTCTTT,CASSVSSWGDRNTEAFF,-,17,few,TRBV9,TRBJ1-1
TGTGCCAGCAGCCTGTCCCGGGACAGCCCTCCGAATTTT,CASSLSRDSPPNF,TRBD1,13,few,TRBV3-1,TRBJ1-5
TGTGCCAGCAGCCAAGAGGGGGTAGACAGTCGGATGTACGAGCAGTACTTC,CASSQEGVDSRMYEQYF,-,17,many,TRBV9,TRBJ2-7
TGTGCCAGCAGTTATTACAGGGGGCGCAGGGGGACCGGGGAGCTGTTTTTT,CASSYYRGRRGTGELFF,TRBD1,17,-,TRBV6-5,TRBJ2-2
TGTGCCTGGGGACGGGGGGCACCTGGCTACACCTTC,CAWGRGAPGYTF,-,12,many,TRBV30,TRBJ1-2
TGTGCCAGCAGCTCAGAATGGGGGGCGATGAACGAGCAGTACTTC,CASSSEWGAMNEQYF,-,15,many,TRBV11-2,TRBJ2-7
TGCGCCAGCAGCCAAGGACCGGCCGAGACCCAGTACTTC,CASSQGPAETQYF,-,13,-,TRBV4-1,TRBJ2-5
TGTGCCAGCAGCTTAGCGCGGGGAACTGGCTACACCTTC,CASSLARGTGYTF,-,13,many,TRBV7-8,TRBJ1-2